The text below deals with one T cell receptor (beta chain). This specimen comes from a study of blood T cell repertoires in COVID-19. Study overall: Samples representing acute and convalescent COVID-19 were sourced from the United States, Italy and Spain. Sample material is recorded as cDNA or gDNA derived from T cells, B-cell-depleted T cells, or PBMCs.

CDR1 and CDR2 from the germline V gene are SNHLY and FYNNEI. The CDR3 has 12 residues. V dropped 6 bases and J dropped 6 bases, with 9 bases sitting between them. Original processing notes: By means of reference gene primer amplification, nucleated cell counts were estimated. Clones were read by immunoSEQ multiplex PCR, and TCRdb kept only the in-frame ones, dropping some. That table supplies the V and J calls and clone size; D and trimming were determined from the DNA. The sample lists about 53,000 clones; 90% were seen once. This sequence was found in a human donor in a cohort sampled during active COVID-19. Sample: peripheral blood. The chain carries TRBV2 and TRBJ1-5; D remains ambiguous. CDR3 nucleotide sequence: TGTGCCAGCAGGTCGGAGGGTCAGCCCCAGCATTTT. Its translation is CASRSEGQPQHF.